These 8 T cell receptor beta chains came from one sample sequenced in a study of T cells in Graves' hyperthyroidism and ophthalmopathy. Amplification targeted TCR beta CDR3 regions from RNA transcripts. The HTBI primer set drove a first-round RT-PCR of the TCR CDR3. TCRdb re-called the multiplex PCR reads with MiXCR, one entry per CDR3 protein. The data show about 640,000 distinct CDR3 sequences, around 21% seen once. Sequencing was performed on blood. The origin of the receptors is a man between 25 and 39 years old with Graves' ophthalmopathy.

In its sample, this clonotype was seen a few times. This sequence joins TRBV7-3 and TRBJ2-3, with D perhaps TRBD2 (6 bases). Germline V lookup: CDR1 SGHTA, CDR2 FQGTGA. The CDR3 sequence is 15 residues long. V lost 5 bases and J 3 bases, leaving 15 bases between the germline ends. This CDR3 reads CASSPSGLATDTQYF. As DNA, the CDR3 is TGTGCCAGCAGCCCAAGCGGGCTAGCGACAGATACGCAGTATTTT.

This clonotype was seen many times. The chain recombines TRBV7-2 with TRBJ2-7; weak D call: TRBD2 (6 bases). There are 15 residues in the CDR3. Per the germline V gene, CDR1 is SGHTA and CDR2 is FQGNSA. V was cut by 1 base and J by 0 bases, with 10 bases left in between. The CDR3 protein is CASSLGGISSYEQYF. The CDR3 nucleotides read TGTGCCAGCAGCTTAGGCGGGATAAGCTCCTACGAGCAGTACTTC.

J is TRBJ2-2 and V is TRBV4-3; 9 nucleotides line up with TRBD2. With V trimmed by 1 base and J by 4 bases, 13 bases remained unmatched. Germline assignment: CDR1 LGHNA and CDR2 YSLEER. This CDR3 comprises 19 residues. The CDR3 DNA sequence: TGCGCCAGCAGCCAAGTAATTGGCTCAGAACTAGCGGGCACCGGGGAGCTGTTTTTT. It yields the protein CASSQVIGSELAGTGELFF.

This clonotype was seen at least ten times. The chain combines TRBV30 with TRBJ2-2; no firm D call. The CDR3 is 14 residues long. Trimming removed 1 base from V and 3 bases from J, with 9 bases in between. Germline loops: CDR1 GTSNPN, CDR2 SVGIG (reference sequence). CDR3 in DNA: TGTGCCTGGAGTGGCACAGCTTACACCGGGGAGCTGTTTTTT. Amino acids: CAWSGTAYTGELFF.

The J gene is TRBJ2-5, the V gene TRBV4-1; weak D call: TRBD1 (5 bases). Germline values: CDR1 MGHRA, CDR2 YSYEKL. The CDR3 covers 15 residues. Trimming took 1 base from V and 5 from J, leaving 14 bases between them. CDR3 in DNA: TGCGCCAGCAGCCAAGCCTGGCAGGGTGGCGAGACCCAGTACTTC. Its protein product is CASSQAWQGGETQYF.

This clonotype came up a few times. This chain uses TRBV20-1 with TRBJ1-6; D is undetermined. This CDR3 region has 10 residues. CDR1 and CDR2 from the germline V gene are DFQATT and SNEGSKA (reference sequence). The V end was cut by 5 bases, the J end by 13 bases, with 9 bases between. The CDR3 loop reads CSALRGPLHF. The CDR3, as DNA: TGCAGTGCTCTCCGAGGTCCCCTCCACTTT.

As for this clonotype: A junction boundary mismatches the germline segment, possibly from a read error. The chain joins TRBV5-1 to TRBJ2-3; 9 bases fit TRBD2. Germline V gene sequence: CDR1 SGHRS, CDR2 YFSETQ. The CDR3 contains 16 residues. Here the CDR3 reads CASSPLSGRGDYTQYF. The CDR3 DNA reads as TGTGCCAGCAGCCCCCTTAGCGGGAGAGGAGACTATACGCAGTATTTT.

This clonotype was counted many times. The CDR3 coding sequence is TGTGCCAGCTCACCAGGGACAGGGAATGAAAAACTGTTTTTT. It yields the protein CASSPGTGNEKLFF. V gene TRBV18 combines with J gene TRBJ1-4, with 9 positions matching TRBD1. The junction had 0 bases not matched to a gene; V was cut back by 2 bases and J by 5 bases. There are 14 residues in the CDR3. The germline V gene has CDR1 KGHSH and CDR2 LQKENI.